This TCR beta chain was found in a study of T cells in Graves' hyperthyroidism and ophthalmopathy. The length of the CDR3 is 11 residues. CDR1 is DFQATT and CDR2 is SNEGSKA in the germline V gene (reference sequence). Trimming removed 6 bases from V and 7 bases from J, with 12 bases in between. From RNA transcripts, TCR beta CDR3 regions were amplified. Using the HTBI primer set, a first-round RT-PCR was run on the TCR CDR3. TCRdb re-called the multiplex PCR reads with MiXCR, one entry per CDR3 protein. The table includes 500,000 to 800,000 distinct CDR3 sequences, about 45% detected once. The source is an adult man with Graves' disease, either hyperthyroidism or ophthalmopathy (not recorded which). Specimen: peripheral blood or thyroid tissue (not recorded which). The rearrangement joins TRBV20-1 to TRBJ1-2, with D unclear. The CDR3 sequence is CSARLVGGYTF. CDR3 nucleotides: TGCAGTGCGAGGCTTGTGGGTGGCTACACCTTC.